This TCR beta chain was identified in a study of regulatory T cells in long-lasting Graves disease. Time point reported: persistent/refractory GD, antithyroid drugs over 5 years with positive TRAb. Scientists built the TCR library using RNA that was extracted from PBMCs. In regard to this clonotype: Its antigen is not known.

Assembly of TCR beta libraries relied on iRepertoire HTBI primers together with Arm-PCR of CDR3 regions. TCRdb re-called the multiplex PCR reads through MiXCR, storing one row per CDR3 protein. The sample lists roughly 490,000 distinct CDR3 sequences, 20% to 25% occurring once. Study-level points and caveats: Relative to newly diagnosed Graves' patients, persistent ones had lower TCR diversity. With a small sample size, accuracy may have been reduced.

Sequenced here: peripheral blood mononuclear cells (PBMCs), sampled when the disease was refractory, from a patient treated with antithyroid drugs. The sequence came from a female donor with Graves disease.

This CDR3 reads CASSLRLGHYEQYF. CDR3 nucleotides: TGTGCCAGCAGTTTGCGGCTCGGGCATTACGAGCAGTACTTC. V usage is TRBV27 and J usage is TRBJ2-7; D not resolved. Trimming shortened V by 3 bases and J by 4 bases, and 13 bases separated the two germline ends. Germline assignment: CDR1 MNHEY and CDR2 SMNVEV (reference sequence). The CDR3 length is 14 residues.